This T cell receptor (beta chain) comes out of a study of neurological immune-mediated disorders. Germline V gene sequence: CDR1 WSHSY, CDR2 SAAADI. V gave up 0 bases and J gave up 5 bases; unmatched junction bases: 17. There are 19 residues in the CDR3. Unsorted libraries were generated from 2 million PBMCs held at -80 degrees C. This clonotype was recorded many times. The authors made cDNA by 5'RACE with 10-nucleotide random UMIs. TCRdb re-derived calls from the 5' RACE reads in MiXCR, one entry per CDR3 protein. Of tens of thousands of distinct CDR3 sequences listed, roughly 7% are singletons. Sequencing was done on a sample of PBMCs. The clonotype originates from a woman aged 40-49 years in good health. The rearrangement joins TRBV10-2 to TRBJ2-7; 9 bases map to TRBD1. CDR3 in amino acids: CASSESYSYRGQGFDEQYF. The CDR3 bases are TGCGCCAGCAGTGAGTCGTATTCTTATAGGGGACAGGGTTTCGACGAGCAGTACTTC.